Shown below are 27 T cell receptor beta chains from a single sample sequenced in a study of radiation and T cells in renal cell carcinoma. Documented time point: blood 4 weeks post-SBRT, at nephrectomy. Treatment reported: 15 Gy SBRT to primary tumor, nephrectomy 4 weeks later. Repertoires were generated with immunoSEQ multiplex PCR, while TCRdb's copy carries only in-frame clones and drops some. This sample has about 78,000 clones, with 80% to 90% found just once. Here the sequenced sample was blood, taken from a patient whose treatment included radiotherapy and nephrectomy. These receptors were taken from a woman in her 70s with renal cell carcinoma.

The chain recombines TRBV5-1 with TRBJ2-3; tentatively, D is TRBD1 or TRBD2 (5 bases each). The V end lost 4 bases, the J end lost 6 bases, and 18 bases lay between the germline ends. Germline V gives CDR1 SGHRS, CDR2 YFSETQ. There are 15 residues in the CDR3. Here the CDR3 DNA reads TGCGCCAGCAGCCCAGAGGGGTTCCCAGGGGATACGCAGTATTTT. Amino acid sequence: CASSPEGFPGDTQYF.

The chain employs TRBV7-9 and TRBJ1-1; a weak D match, TRBD1 (5 bases). This CDR3 is 15 amino acids long. V lost 6 bases and J 0 bases, leaving 14 bases between the germline ends. Germline assignment: CDR1 SEHNR and CDR2 FQNEAQ (reference sequence). The CDR3 DNA sequence: TGTGCCAGCAGACGCGAGGGACTGATGAACACTGAAGCTTTCTTT. Its protein is CASRREGLMNTEAFF.

The chain employs TRBV14 and TRBJ2-7, with TRBD1 matching over 11 bases. The V segment lost 1 base and the J segment 3 bases; nucleotides outside the gene matches: 2. CDR1 is SGHDN and CDR2 is FVKESK in the germline V gene. The CDR3 consists of 15 residues. The CDR3 DNA follows: TGTGCCAGCAGCCAAGCCGGGACAGGGGGCTACGAGCAGTACTTC. Translation gives CASSQAGTGGYEQYF.

The chain joins TRBV28 to TRBJ1-4, with D unresolved. The V gene lost 2 bases and the J gene lost 3 bases, with 10 bases spanning the gap. This CDR3 contains 15 residues. Germline CDR1 MDHEN, CDR2 SYDVKM. The CDR3: CASSLMWGSNEKLFF. CDR3 nucleotides: TGTGCCAGCAGTTTAATGTGGGGTTCTAATGAAAAACTGTTTTTT. The full variable domain, its missing parts supplied by reference TRBV28 and TRBJ1-4, is DVKVTQSSRYLVKRTGEKVFLECVQDMDHENMFWYRQDPGLGLRLIYFSYDVKMKEKGDIPEGYSVSREKKERFSLILESASTNQTSMYLCASSLMWGSNEKLFFGSGTQLSVL.

This clone was counted a single time. V and J are TRBV5-4 and TRBJ2-1, with D unclear. Germline CDR1 reads SGHNT; CDR2 reads YYREEE (reference sequence). The germline V and J ends were trimmed by 0 bases and 6 bases, with 10 bases remaining between them. This CDR3 contains 14 residues. The CDR3 DNA reads as TGTGCCAGCAGCTTGGTCGTCGCTGCCAATGAGCAGTTCTTC. Residues: CASSLVVAANEQFF.

The rearrangement links TRBV6-1 to TRBJ1-2; D is unclear. The CDR3 is 12 amino acids. Trimming stripped 7 bases from V and 4 bases from J, with 10 bases between. CDR1 and CDR2 from the germline V gene are MNHNS and SASEGT. The CDR3: CASTRMSYGYTF. CDR3 nucleotides: TGTGCCAGCACCAGGATGAGCTATGGCTACACCTTC.

This rearrangement joins TRBV7-9 to TRBJ2-2; D is possibly TRBD1 or TRBD2 (6 bases each). Germline V gives CDR1 SEHNR, CDR2 FQNEAQ (reference sequence). CDR3 length: 16 amino acids. The ends were cut back, 5 bases at V and 0 bases at J, with 13 bases in the middle. CDR3 bases: TGTGCCAGCAGCGCCCTCGGGGGCCCGAACACCGGGGAGCTGTTTTTT. Translated, it gives CASSALGGPNTGELFF.

The genes are TRBV30 and TRBJ2-2; possible D gene TRBD1, 5 bases. This CDR3 comprises 16 residues. The germline V gene encodes CDR1 GTSNPN and CDR2 SVGIG (reference sequence). Trimming shortened V by 0 bases and J by 1 base, and 12 bases separated the two germline ends. CDR3 residues: CAWSVKGRVNTGELFF. CDR3 DNA sequence: TGTGCCTGGAGTGTAAAGGGCAGGGTGAACACCGGGGAGCTGTTTTTT.

This chain links TRBV10-1 with TRBJ1-6; D might be TRBD1 (6 bases). Trimming took 6 bases from V and 6 from J, leaving 15 bases between them. Germline CDR1 reads WNHNN; CDR2 reads SYGVQD (reference sequence). The CDR3 is 15 amino acids. CDR3 coding DNA: TGCGCCAGCAGAAGGGGGAGGGTTCGTAATTCACCCCTCCACTTT. Amino acid sequence: CASRRGRVRNSPLHF.

As DNA, the CDR3 is TGCGCCAGCAGCCAGGGGACAGGGAATCAGCCCCAGCATTTT. It translates to CASSQGTGNQPQHF. This chain uses TRBV4-3 with TRBJ1-5; TRBD1 matches at 9 bases. The ends lost 3 bases at V and 4 bases at J; junction bases unmatched: 1. The CDR3 is 14 residues long. Germline V lookup: CDR1 LGHNA, CDR2 YSLEER.

The J gene is TRBJ2-7, the V gene TRBV11-2, with 7 bases identical to TRBD1. Looked up from germline, CDR1 is SGHAT and CDR2 is FQNNGV. The CDR3 spans 15 residues. The V gene end was trimmed by 7 bases and the J gene end by 2 bases; junction bases not matched to a gene: 11. The CDR3 loop reads CASNPGYRGAYEQYF. The CDR3 coding sequence is TGTGCCAGCAACCCCGGGTACAGGGGTGCCTACGAGCAGTACTTC.

The V and J genes are TRBV4-1 and TRBJ2-4; 9 positions agree with TRBD1. With 2 bases clipped from V and 1 base from J, the junction kept 3 bases outside the gene matches. CDR1 and CDR2 from the germline V gene are MGHRA and YSYEKL. The CDR3 length is 16 residues. CDR3 in DNA: TGCGCCAGCAGCCAACGGACAGGGGACGCCAAAAACATTCAGTACTTC. Its protein is CASSQRTGDAKNIQYF.

The chain uses TRBV14 and TRBJ2-5, with 10 bases that match TRBD2. The CDR3 spans 14 residues. Germline CDR1 is SGHDN and CDR2 is FVKESK. The V and J ends lost 5 bases and 1 base, in that order; junction bases with no gene match: 1. The CDR3 DNA reads TGTGCCAGCAGCGGGACTAGCGTCCAAGAGACCCAGTACTTC. Encoded protein: CASSGTSVQETQYF.

The chain combines TRBV30 with TRBJ2-2; D is uncertain. V lost 0 bases and J 7 bases, leaving 15 bases between the germline ends. Germline V gene data show CDR1 as GTSNPN and CDR2 as SVGIG (reference sequence). CDR3 length: 15 residues. CDR3 in amino acids: CAWSVGQKPIGELFF. The DNA of the CDR3 is TGTGCCTGGAGTGTAGGTCAGAAACCCATCGGGGAGCTGTTTTTT.

This chain joins TRBV19 and TRBJ2-3; D gene unclear. Germline V gives CDR1 LNHDA, CDR2 SQIVND (reference sequence). V dropped 0 bases and J dropped 6 bases, with 4 bases sitting between them. The CDR3 has 12 amino acids. The CDR3 sequence is CASSIDGDTQYF. DNA for the CDR3: TGTGCCAGTAGTATAGACGGGGATACGCAGTATTTT.

The rearrangement links TRBV15 to TRBJ2-1, with D uncertain. Germline V lookup: CDR1 LNHNV, CDR2 YYDKDF (reference sequence). V lost 0 bases, J lost 4 bases, and 4 bases lay in between. The CDR3 totals 13 residues. CDR3 residues: CATSRDIYNEQFF. For the CDR3, the DNA is TGTGCCACCAGCAGAGATATTTACAATGAGCAGTTCTTC. Based on the CDR3 plus reference TRBV15 and TRBJ2-1, the full variable domain is DAMVIQNPRYQVTQFGKPVTLSCSQTLNHNVMYWYQQKSSQAPKLLFHYYDKDFNNEADTPDNFQSRRPNTSFCFLDIRSPGLGDTAMYLCATSRDIYNEQFFGPGTRLTVL.

The chain employs TRBV5-1 and TRBJ2-3, with D tentatively TRBD1 (5 bases). The CDR3 runs to 14 residues. Germline V gives CDR1 SGHRS, CDR2 YFSETQ. V was clipped by 1 base and J by 9 bases, with 15 bases between them. The CDR3 sequence is CASSLRRGSGTQYF. DNA of the CDR3: TGCGCCAGCAGCTTGAGGCGCGGATCAGGGACGCAGTATTTT. The variable domain in full, with the rest retrieved from reference TRBV5-1 and TRBJ2-3, is KAGVTQTPRYLIKTRGQQVTLSCSPISGHRSVSWYQQTPGQGLQFLFEYFSETQRNKGNFPGRFSGRQFSNSRSEMNVSTLELGDSALYLCASSLRRGSGTQYFGPGTRLTVL.

J is TRBJ2-1 and V is TRBV27; TRBD2 aligns across 8 bases. Trimming took 10 bases from V and 5 from J; bases not matched to a gene: 10. The CDR3 is 14 amino acids. Germline CDR1 is MNHEY and CDR2 is SMNVEV (reference sequence). The CDR3 DNA sequence: TGTGCCACCCTTAGAGCGGGGGAGAACAATGAGCAGTTCTTC. It encodes CATLRAGENNEQFF.

J is TRBJ2-3 and V is TRBV7-8, with 9 bases lining up with TRBD1. Per germline, CDR1 SGHVS and CDR2 FQNEAQ. This CDR3 is 14 amino acids long. J was trimmed by 4 bases and V by 8 bases; bases with no gene match: 7. CDR3 amino acids: CASSRDRVADTQYF. CDR3 coding DNA: TGTGCCAGCTCCCGGGACAGGGTGGCAGATACGCAGTATTTT.

The chain carries TRBV7-2 and TRBJ1-4; D not certain. CDR3 size: 15 residues. V was trimmed by 5 bases and J by 8 bases, leaving 18 bases between them. CDR1 SGHTA and CDR2 FQGNSA come from the germline V gene. The CDR3: CASSPRPPAEEKLFF. The CDR3 DNA follows: TGTGCCAGCAGCCCCCGACCCCCCGCAGAAGAAAAACTGTTTTTT.

The V gene is TRBV27, the J gene TRBJ2-6, with 10 bases aligning to TRBD1. The germline gives CDR1 MNHEY, CDR2 SMNVEV (reference sequence). The junction had 9 bases not matched to a gene; V was cut back by 5 bases and J by 2 bases. This CDR3 comprises 18 residues. The CDR3 loop reads CASSKAGTGVTGANVLTF. The DNA of the CDR3 is TGTGCCAGCAGTAAAGCCGGGACAGGGGTTACTGGGGCCAACGTCCTGACTTTC.

The chain has TRBV5-1 and TRBJ2-7; tentatively, D is TRBD1 (6 bases). The CDR3 totals 14 residues. Trimming took 1 base from V and 2 from J, leaving 10 bases between them. Germline CDR1 is SGHRS and CDR2 is YFSETQ. The CDR3 nucleotides are TGCGCCAGCAGCTTGACAGGGCTAACCTACGAGCAGTACTTC. It specifies CASSLTGLTYEQYF.

For the CDR3, the DNA is TGCGCCAGCAGCTTGGAATGGGGGCAAGTGAACACTGAAGCTTTCTTT. This translates into CASSLEWGQVNTEAFF. The chain carries TRBV5-1 and TRBJ1-1; possibly TRBD1 for D (6 bases). The CDR3 contains 16 residues. V was pared by 0 bases and J by 0 bases, with 12 bases between. Germline V gene sequence: CDR1 SGHRS, CDR2 YFSETQ.

V and J are TRBV7-2 and TRBJ2-5, with 7 bases that match TRBD2. This CDR3 has 14 residues. The ends lost 4 bases at V and 4 bases at J; junction bases unmatched: 6. CDR1 and CDR2 (germline): SGHTA, FQGNSA. This CDR3 is CASSWGGRGETQYF. DNA of the CDR3: TGTGCCAGCAGCTGGGGGGGACGAGGAGAGACCCAGTACTTC.

This chain connects TRBV4-2 to TRBJ1-4; D remains unclear. The V gene's germline CDR1 is LGHNA and CDR2 YNFKEQ. V was pared by 8 bases and J by 6 bases, with 16 bases between. The CDR3 totals 14 residues. CDR3 sequence: CASARGGSYEKLFF. As DNA, the CDR3 is TGTGCCAGCGCCCGAGGCGGATCTTATGAAAAACTGTTTTTT.

This clone was seen a single time. The chain is built from TRBV7-9 and TRBJ2-7; 7 bases are a match to TRBD2. The V and J ends lost 4 bases and 6 bases, in that order; junction bases with no gene match: 6. The CDR3 has 13 residues. Germline-derived CDR1 and CDR2 are SEHNR and FQNEAQ (reference sequence). The CDR3 nucleotides are TGTGCCAGCAGCTCCCTGGGGGGGATCGAGCAGTACTTC. This translates into CASSSLGGIEQYF.

The chain combines TRBV12-1 with TRBJ2-1; TRBD2 is the table's D call and was not checked against the DNA. TRBV12-1 is a recognized pseudogene. The CDR3 runs to 15 residues. CDR3 coding DNA: TGTGCCAGCAGCTTTATTCAGGAGGTATACAATGAGCAGTTCTTC. This codes for CASSFIQEVYNEQFF.